These 20 T cell receptor beta chains came from one sample sequenced in a study of CD8+ T cells in alopecia areata. Documented treatment: oral pan-JAK inhibitor, 5-10 mg twice daily. Sequencing relied on a cDNA template that was reverse transcribed from extracted RNA. Generated by immunoSEQ multiplex PCR, the TCRdb table keeps only in-frame clones and is missing some. The sample contains over 150,000 clones, about 48% of which appear only once. Sample: CD8+ T cells sorted from blood, taken at week 24, from a patient treated with tofacitinib. The receptors stem from a human donor with alopecia areata.

This clone turned up a few times. V is TRBV7-6 and J is TRBJ2-2, with TRBD2 matching 7 bases. Germline CDR1 is SGHVS and CDR2 is FNYEAQ. Germline trimming cut 4 bases from V and 4 bases from J; bases unmatched to any gene: 6. This CDR3 spans 15 amino acids. CDR3 nucleotide sequence: TGTGCCAGCAGCTATTCGGGGGGTGGCACCGGGGAGCTGTTTTTT. Encoded protein: CASSYSGGGTGELFF.

The gene calls are TRBV7-9 and TRBJ2-7; weak D call: TRBD1 (6 bases). This CDR3 has 16 amino acids. Looked up from germline, CDR1 is SEHNR and CDR2 is FQNEAQ (reference sequence). Trimming removed 2 bases at V and 0 bases at J, with 14 bases between. CDR3 nucleotides: TGTGCCAGCAGCTTATGGCAGGGGACCATCTCCTACGAGCAGTACTTC. This codes for CASSLWQGTISYEQYF.

The chain has TRBV25-1 and TRBJ1-2, with TRBD1 as a possible D gene (5 bases). The CDR3 has 13 amino acids. Germline CDR1 and CDR2: MGHDK and SYGVNS. V gave up 9 bases and J gave up 2 bases, with 13 bases separating them. CDR3 loop: CASSRTRNYGYTF. The CDR3 DNA reads TGTGCCAGTTCTAGGACACGAAACTATGGCTACACCTTC.

The V and J genes are TRBV7-3 and TRBJ1-6, with D tentatively TRBD1 (5 bases). V was clipped by 1 base and J by 9 bases, with 16 bases between them. Germline CDR1 and CDR2: SGHTA and FQGTGA. This CDR3 contains 16 residues. CDR3 sequence reads: CASSLSGTPGGSPLHF. In DNA, the CDR3 is TGTGCCAGCAGCTTAAGTGGGACCCCCGGAGGTTCACCCCTCCACTTT. The variable domain in full, completed from reference TRBV7-3 and TRBJ1-6, reads GAGVSQTPSNKVTEKGKYVELRCDPISGHTALYWYRQSLGQGPEFLIYFQGTGAADDSGLPNDRFFAVRPEGSVSTLKIQRTERGDSAVYLCASSLSGTPGGSPLHFGNGTRLTVT.

The sample holds a few counts of this clone. The V gene is TRBV7-2, the J gene TRBJ2-5; D gene uncertain. This CDR3 is 15 amino acids long. V was pared by 0 bases and J by 0 bases, with 8 bases between. In germline, CDR1 is SGHTA, CDR2 FQGNSA. For the CDR3, the DNA is TGTGCCAGCAGCTTAGCCGGCAGTAACCAAGAGACCCAGTACTTC. It translates to CASSLAGSNQETQYF. Together with reference TRBV7-2 and TRBJ2-5, the CDR3 gives the full variable domain: GAGVSQSPSNKVTEKGKDVELRCDPISGHTALYWYRQSLGQGLEFLIYFQGNSAPDKSGLPSDRFSAERTGGSVSTLTIQRTQQEDSAVYLCASSLAGSNQETQYFGPGTRLLVL.

The CDR3 here is CSVEGETGSTGGETQYF. DNA for the CDR3: TGCAGCGTTGAGGGGGAGACAGGGAGTACCGGAGGGGAGACCCAGTACTTC. V is TRBV29-1 and J is TRBJ2-5, with D possibly matching TRBD1 (7 bases). Germline V gives CDR1 SQVTM, CDR2 ANQGSEA. The germline V and J ends were trimmed by 3 bases and 5 bases, with 25 bases remaining between them. This CDR3 contains 17 residues.

V gene TRBV10-3 combines with J gene TRBJ2-7, with 7 positions matching TRBD1. CDR3 length: 12 amino acids. With V trimmed by 4 bases and J by 6 bases, 3 bases remained unmatched. CDR1 and CDR2 from the germline V gene are ENHRY and SYGVKD. Here the CDR3 reads CAISGQGGEQYF. CDR3 coding DNA: TGTGCCATCAGTGGACAGGGCGGCGAGCAGTACTTC.

A few counts support this clone. The germline gene is not matched at one end of the junction; a read error may be the cause. The chain carries TRBV14 and TRBJ1-2, with 7 nucleotides matching TRBD1. The germline gives CDR1 SGHDN, CDR2 FVKESK. This CDR3 contains 14 residues. As DNA, the CDR3 is TGTGCCAGCAGCCAAGAAGGAAGACAGGGTTTTTGGAGCTTC. Residues: CASSQEGRQGFWSF. The whole variable domain, remainder taken from reference TRBV14 and TRBJ1-2, is EAGVTQFPSHSVIEKGQTVTLRCDPISGHDNLYWYRRVMGKEIKFLLHFVKESKQDESGMPNNRFLAERTGGTYSTLKVQPAELEDSGVYFCASSQEGRQGFWSFGSGTRLTVV.

A few counts support this clone. The J gene is TRBJ1-1, the V gene TRBV29-1; D is uncertain. Per germline, CDR1 SQVTM and CDR2 ANQGSEA. CDR3 length equals 11 residues. V lost 5 bases and J 1 base, leaving 5 bases between the germline ends. This chain's CDR3 is CSVPKNTEAFF. The CDR3 DNA reads TGCAGCGTTCCTAAGAACACTGAAGCTTTCTTT.

The chain carries TRBV28 and TRBJ1-6, with no clear D. The germline CDR1 and CDR2 sequences are MDHEN and SYDVKM. The V end lost 2 bases, the J end lost 12 bases, and 11 bases lay between the germline ends. This CDR3 has 13 residues. The CDR3 loop is CASSLTDGVPLHF. CDR3 DNA sequence: TGTGCCAGCAGTTTAACAGACGGGGTACCCCTCCACTTT.

This clone was found a few times. The chain links TRBV27 to TRBJ1-4; tentative D call: TRBD1 (6 bases). Deletions cut 3 bases from V and 0 bases from J, with 14 bases between. Per the germline V gene, CDR1 is MNHEY and CDR2 is SMNVEV (reference sequence). The length of the CDR3 is 17 residues. The CDR3 protein is CASSFARTDPTNEKLFF. The CDR3 DNA is TGTGCCAGCAGTTTTGCGAGGACAGACCCAACTAATGAAAAACTGTTTTTT. Full variable domain (remainder filled in from reference TRBV27 and TRBJ1-4): EAQVTQNPRYLITVTGKKLTVTCSQNMNHEYMSWYRQDPGLGLRQIYYSMNVEVTDKGDVPEGYKVSRKEKRNFPLILESPSPNQTSLYFCASSFARTDPTNEKLFFGSGTQLSVL.

This rearrangement joins TRBV27 to TRBJ2-2; D call uncertain. The CDR3 is 12 residues long. V lost 2 bases and J lost 6, with 4 bases in between. The germline CDR1 and CDR2 sequences are MNHEY and SMNVEV (reference sequence). The CDR3 here is CASSLKAGELFF. The CDR3 DNA follows: TGTGCCAGCAGTTTAAAGGCCGGGGAGCTGTTTTTT.

This clone came up many times. The chain couples TRBV7-3 to TRBJ2-1; D is undetermined. Between the trimmed V and J ends, which lost 2 bases and 0 bases, there was a span of 8 bases. This CDR3 has 15 amino acids. Germline loops: CDR1 SGHTA, CDR2 FQGTGA. The CDR3 loop is CASSLGVNSYNEQFF. DNA of the CDR3: TGTGCCAGCAGCTTAGGGGTGAACTCCTACAATGAGCAGTTCTTC.

V usage is TRBV29-1 and J usage is TRBJ1-2; D gene unclear. Deletions cut 6 bases from V and 5 bases from J, with 7 bases between. Germline V CDR1 and CDR2: SQVTM, ANQGSEA. CDR3 length equals 10 residues. CDR3 bases: TGCAGCGTCTTAGCATATGGCTACACCTTC. This translates into CSVLAYGYTF. The full variable domain, in which reference TRBV29-1 and TRBJ1-2 provide the parts outside the CDR3, is SAVISQKPSRDICQRGTSLTIQCQVDSQVTMMFWYRQQPGQSLTLIATANQGSEATYESGFVIDKFPISRPNLTFSTLTVSNMSPEDSSIYLCSVLAYGYTFGSGTRLTVV.

This clone was seen only a few times. The rearrangement joins TRBV10-1 to TRBJ1-1; TRBD1 matches at 9 bases. After removal of 8 bases from V and 10 bases from J, the junction contained 5 bases not matched to a gene. The CDR3 is made up of 11 amino acids. Germline assignment: CDR1 WNHNN and CDR2 SYGVQD (reference sequence). DNA for the CDR3: TGCGCCAGCCGGGACAGGGAGGCAGCTTTCTTT. This sequence encodes CASRDREAAFF.

This clone is medium-sized. The CDR3 loop reads CAYGGTGDYEQYF. The CDR3 bases are TGTGCCTACGGCGGGACAGGGGACTACGAGCAGTACTTC. The chain joins TRBV30 to TRBJ2-7; TRBD1 matches 10 bases. This CDR3 contains 13 residues. The V and J ends lost 7 bases and 3 bases, in that order; junction bases with no gene match: 6. The germline gives CDR1 GTSNPN, CDR2 SVGIG (reference sequence).

This chain uses TRBV27 with TRBJ2-2; no firm D call. Germline V CDR1 and CDR2: MNHEY, SMNVEV (reference sequence). The CDR3 consists of 16 residues. The V end lost 3 bases, the J end lost 2 bases, and 13 bases lay between the germline ends. DNA for the CDR3: TGTGCCAGCAGTTTTGTTACGGCTCTCAACACCGGGGAGCTGTTTTTT. This gives the protein CASSFVTALNTGELFF.

The chain combines TRBV4-3 with TRBJ1-1; D may be TRBD1 (6 bases). The length of the CDR3 is 14 residues. Trimming took 0 bases from V and 7 from J, leaving 12 bases between them. CDR1 is LGHNA, CDR2 YSLEER, per germline. The CDR3 loop is CASSQDRGAVEAFF. In nucleotides, the CDR3 is TGCGCCAGCAGCCAAGACAGGGGCGCCGTTGAAGCTTTCTTT.

The V and J genes are TRBV5-1 and TRBJ2-2, with 7 bases that match TRBD1. Germline CDR1 and CDR2: SGHRS and YFSETQ. J gave up 2 bases and V 4 bases, and 5 bases lay outside the gene matches. The CDR3 has 15 amino acids. The CDR3 DNA is TGCGCCAGCAGCGACAGGGCTAGAAACACCGGGGAGCTGTTTTTT. As protein: CASSDRARNTGELFF.

The genes are TRBV9 and TRBJ2-7, with 12 positions matching TRBD2. The germline V gene encodes CDR1 SGDLS and CDR2 YYNGEE. J was trimmed by 7 bases and V by 3 bases; bases with no gene match: 5. The CDR3 length is 14 residues. The CDR3 sequence: CASSATSGGGEQYF. CDR3 nucleotides: TGTGCCAGCAGCGCGACTAGCGGGGGAGGTGAGCAGTACTTC.